The present entry profiles one T cell receptor (beta chain) with its context. Its matching antigen is unknown. Trimming took 1 base from V and 7 from J; bases not matched to a gene: 9. The CDR3 is 16 residues long. Germline assignment: CDR1 DFQATT and CDR2 SNEGSKA (reference sequence). This entry comes from a study of CD8 T cells in Susac syndrome. Whole-study findings and limits: The CD4+ T cell repertoires in Susac syndrome did not show any clonal expansion.

Random hexamers were used to reverse transcribe an amount of roughly 0.45 to 1 ug RNA. An immunoSEQ multiplex PCR generated amplified TCR beta CDR3 products spanning 54 Vbeta and 13 Jbeta. TCRdb used MiXCR to reprocess the immunoSEQ multiplex PCR reads, holding one entry per CDR3 protein. There are under 200,000 distinct CDR3 sequences in the sample; 94% occur only once, and roughly 0.11% lies in the top ten. The diagnostic criteria were recently defined, and patients with Susac syndrome met them for definite or probable disease. TEMRA cells were FACS-enriched, with CD8+ and CD4+ T cells isolated negatively.

The chain is built from TRBV20-1 and TRBJ1-6; 8 positions match TRBD1. Sequenced: CD4+ T cells from PBMCs. This sequence originates from a human donor with Susac syndrome. CDR3 coding DNA: TGCAGTGCTAGAGCTCAGGGGGCGCGAAAGAATTCACCCCTCCACTTT. Its protein is CSARAQGARKNSPLHF.